The sequence of this TCR beta chain was determined in a study of cytomegalovirus exposure and HLA in healthy donors. Study findings and constraints: Accounts indicate the classifier identified cytomegalovirus status with strong specificity and sensitivity.

A note on this clone: Its antigen remains unidentified.

V shed 3 bases and J shed 4 bases, with 10 bases lying between them. There are 14 residues in the CDR3. Germline V gene sequence: CDR1 MNHEY, CDR2 SMNVEV (reference sequence). Use of 60 Vbeta and 13 Jbeta primers characterized the PCR. TCRdb keeps only in-frame clones here, not all; method: immunoSEQ multiplex PCR. This table holds some 120,000 clones, roughly 80% found once. The receptor's source is a man aged 25 to 45 in good health and CMV-seronegative. Sequences were obtained from PBMCs. V usage is TRBV27 and J usage is TRBJ1-5, with a possible D match to TRBD1 (5 bases). The CDR3, as DNA: TGTGCCAGCAGTTTTGCCCCAGGGAATCAGCCCCAGCATTTT. Translated, it gives CASSFAPGNQPQHF.